In its sample, the clone carrying this T cell receptor beta chain was seen a few times. The antigen remains unidentified. These data come from a study of T cell repertoires in cytomegalovirus infection. Background on the study: CMV epitopes in the study were HLA-C-restricted (recently identified) and HLA-B-restricted (well studied). The public TCR beta signatures pointed to both CMV infection and matching HLA type. Broader study findings: Predominance within the ex vivo response was attributable to HLA-C-restricted CMV-specific TCR beta clonotypes.

Germline assignment: CDR1 MGHDK and CDR2 SYGVNS. After removal of 0 bases from V and 0 bases from J, the junction contained 8 bases not matched to a gene. CDR3 length: 19 residues. MiXCR, run by TCRdb on the reads, gives a single entry per CDR3 protein. Altogether about 890,000 distinct CDR3 sequences are present, around 31% being singletons, with the ten largest covering over 12%. The origin of this receptor is a human donor in good health (CMV status not recorded). Some clones in this sample may be carry-over from other donors' samples. Sequences were derived from cultured CD8+ T cells from PBMCs, sampled from culture after CMV antigen stimulation. This chain uses TRBV25-1 with TRBJ2-6, with 7 nucleotides matching TRBD1. CDR3 residues: CASSEYFADRNSGANVLTF. DNA for the CDR3: TGTGCCAGCAGTGAATATTTTGCGGACAGGAACTCTGGGGCCAACGTCCTGACTTTC.